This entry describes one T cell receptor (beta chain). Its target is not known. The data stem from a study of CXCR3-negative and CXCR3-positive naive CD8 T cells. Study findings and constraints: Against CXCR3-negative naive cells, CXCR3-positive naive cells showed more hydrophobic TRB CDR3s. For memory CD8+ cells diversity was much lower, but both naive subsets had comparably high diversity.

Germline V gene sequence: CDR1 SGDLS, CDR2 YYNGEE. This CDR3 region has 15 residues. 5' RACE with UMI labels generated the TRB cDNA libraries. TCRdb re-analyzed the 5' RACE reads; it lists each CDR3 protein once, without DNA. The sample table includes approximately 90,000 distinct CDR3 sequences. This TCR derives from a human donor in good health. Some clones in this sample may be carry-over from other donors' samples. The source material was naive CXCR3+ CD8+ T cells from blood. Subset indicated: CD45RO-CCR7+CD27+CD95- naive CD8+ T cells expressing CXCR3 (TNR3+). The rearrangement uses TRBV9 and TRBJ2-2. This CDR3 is CASSVEVFGTGELFF.